This entry lists 22 T cell receptor beta chains sequenced from one sample in a study of cytomegalovirus exposure and HLA in healthy donors. The PCR had 60 Vbeta and 13 Jbeta primers. The protocol was immunoSEQ multiplex PCR, while the TCRdb copy is restricted to in-frame clones and leaves out a portion. The repertoire holds approximately 150,000 clones, around 86% seen once, with approximately 1.8% in the top ten. Sequencing was done on a sample of PBMCs. Receptor source: a human donor in good health.

This clone turned up a few times. This sequence joins TRBV11-2 and TRBJ2-5; 8 positions match TRBD2. With 1 base clipped from V and 5 bases from J, the junction kept 0 bases outside the gene matches. Germline-derived CDR1 and CDR2 are SGHAT and FQNNGV. The CDR3 sequence is 13 residues long. The CDR3 DNA follows: TGTGCCAGCAGCTTAGCGGGAGGGGAGACCCAGTACTTC. This sequence encodes CASSLAGGETQYF. Combining the CDR3 with reference TRBV11-2 and TRBJ2-5 gives the whole variable domain EAGVAQSPRYKIIEKRQSVAFWCNPISGHATLYWYQQILGQGPKLLIQFQNNGVVDDSQLPKDRFSAERLKGVDSTLKIQPAKLEDSAVYLCASSLAGGETQYFGPGTRLLVL.

The chain uses TRBV7-9 and TRBJ2-7, with D hard to call. Germline CDR1 and CDR2: SEHNR and FQNEAQ (reference sequence). The V end was cut by 10 bases, the J end by 0 bases, with 10 bases between. There are 12 residues in the CDR3. The DNA for the CDR3 is TGTGCCATCGACACGACCTCCTACGAGCAGTACTTC. Translating it yields CAIDTTSYEQYF.

Remarks on this clone: At one of its ends the junction is not consistent with the germline gene, which may arise from a read error. The genes are TRBV4-1 and TRBJ1-1; TRBD1 is a possible D gene (6 bases). CDR1 MGHRA and CDR2 YSYEKL come from the germline V gene. The CDR3 consists of 15 residues. The CDR3 DNA is TGCGCCAGCAGCCAAGTTTGGGACATGAACACTGAAGCTTCCTTT. Translation gives CASSQVWDMNTEASF.

The chain carries TRBV4-3 and TRBJ2-4, with unresolved D. The CDR3 consists of 16 residues. CDR1 and CDR2 (germline): LGHNA, YSLEER. V was trimmed by 0 bases and J by 0 bases, leaving 9 bases between them. CDR3 region: CASSQDLSLAKNIQYF. In nucleotides, the CDR3 is TGCGCCAGCAGCCAAGACCTGAGTTTAGCCAAAAACATTCAGTACTTC.

The chain links TRBV7-8 to TRBJ2-5; TRBD2 aligns across 8 bases. The CDR3 runs to 16 residues. J lost 5 bases, V lost 2 bases, and 10 bases had no gene match. CDR1 SGHVS and CDR2 FQNEAQ come from the germline V gene. This CDR3 reads CASSLLPGGLIETQYF. In nucleotides, the CDR3 is TGTGCCAGCAGCTTACTCCCGGGGGGGCTGATTGAGACCCAGTACTTC.

This sequence joins TRBV7-2 and TRBJ2-3, with TRBD2 identical over 7 bases. The V gene end was trimmed by 7 bases and the J gene end by 2 bases; junction bases not matched to a gene: 6. The CDR3 runs to 14 residues. The germline CDR1 and CDR2 sequences are SGHTA and FQGNSA. The CDR3 DNA reads TGTGCCAGCACCTCAGGACTAGTCACAGATACGCAGTATTTT. It yields the protein CASTSGLVTDTQYF.

This chain uses TRBV6-1 with TRBJ2-2, with D maybe TRBD1 (6 bases). There are 13 residues in the CDR3. Looked up from germline, CDR1 is MNHNS and CDR2 is SASEGT. The V and J ends lost 5 bases and 9 bases respectively, with 13 bases between them. DNA of the CDR3: TGTGCCAGCAGTCGAGAAGGGGACAGGGAGCTGTTTTTT. This codes for CASSREGDRELFF.

The chain carries TRBV9 and TRBJ1-4; 9 bases are a match to TRBD1. This CDR3 comprises 18 residues. Germline V gene sequence: CDR1 SGDLS, CDR2 YYNGEE. Trimming took 0 bases from V and 7 from J; bases not matched to a gene: 13. CDR3 nucleotide sequence: TGTGCCAGCAGCGTAGACAGGGGGCGCGTTGAGGCGTGTGAAAAACTGTTTTTT. The encoded protein is CASSVDRGRVEACEKLFF.

This sequence joins TRBV5-1 and TRBJ2-7; 11 nucleotides match TRBD2. CDR1 and CDR2 from the germline V gene are SGHRS and YFSETQ. The length of the CDR3 is 17 residues. J was trimmed by 2 bases and V by 3 bases; bases with no gene match: 10. The CDR3 loop reads CASSSTLTSGAPYEQYF. The CDR3 DNA reads as TGCGCCAGCAGCTCGACATTGACTAGCGGGGCGCCCTACGAGCAGTACTTC.

This clone has more than one count but fewer than ten. V and J are TRBV10-1 and TRBJ2-3, with no clear D. The germline V and J ends were trimmed by 2 bases and 0 bases, with 12 bases remaining between them. This CDR3 is 16 amino acids long. Germline CDR1 WNHNN, CDR2 SYGVQD (reference sequence). CDR3: CASSEDSTRSTDTQYF. For the CDR3, the DNA is TGCGCCAGCAGTGAGGACTCCACCCGCAGCACAGATACGCAGTATTTT.

This chain links TRBV5-1 with TRBJ2-7, with TRBD2 identical over 11 bases. The CDR3 is made up of 16 amino acids. Germline V gene lookup returns CDR1 SGHRS and CDR2 YFSETQ. V was pared by 0 bases and J by 3 bases, with 5 bases of the junction left unmatched. CDR3 DNA sequence: TGCGCCAGCAGCTTGGAAGTAGCGGGGGGGTACTACGAGCAGTACTTC. It yields the protein CASSLEVAGGYYEQYF. Full variable domain (rest looked up from reference TRBV5-1 and TRBJ2-7): KAGVTQTPRYLIKTRGQQVTLSCSPISGHRSVSWYQQTPGQGLQFLFEYFSETQRNKGNFPGRFSGRQFSNSRSEMNVSTLELGDSALYLCASSLEVAGGYYEQYFGPGTRLTVT.

This rearrangement joins TRBV7-2 to TRBJ2-1, with TRBD2 as a possible D gene (7 bases). The CDR3 is 15 amino acids. The V and J ends lost 2 bases and 4 bases respectively, with 12 bases between them. Germline CDR1 and CDR2: SGHTA and FQGNSA. In DNA, the CDR3 is TGTGCCAGCAGCTTATGGGGGGGGCCATACAATGAGCAGTTCTTC. The encoded protein is CASSLWGGPYNEQFF.

The chain employs TRBV10-3 and TRBJ2-1; D unresolved. V shed 3 bases and J shed 5 bases, with 11 bases lying between them. The CDR3 is 14 amino acids. Germline assignment: CDR1 ENHRY and CDR2 SYGVKD. DNA of the CDR3: TGTGCCATCAGTGATCATTGGGCGAACAATGAGCAGTTCTTC. Encoded protein: CAISDHWANNEQFF.

The chain has TRBV11-2 and TRBJ2-7; D is unclear. The germline V gene encodes CDR1 SGHAT and CDR2 FQNNGV. V lost 5 bases to trimming and J lost 3 bases, with 11 bases between them. The CDR3 sequence is 13 residues long. For the CDR3, the DNA is TGTGCCAGCAGCGAAAGCGTCAGCTACGAGCAGTACTTC. Its translation: CASSESVSYEQYF.

This clone is a singleton in its sample. J is TRBJ1-1 and V is TRBV20-1; 7 bases line up with TRBD1. Germline loops: CDR1 DFQATT, CDR2 SNEGSKA (reference sequence). The J segment lost 12 bases and the V segment lost 5 bases, leaving 9 bases of the junction unmatched. CDR3 length equals 11 residues. CDR3 coding DNA: TGCAGTGCTGGCGACAGGGACAGAACTTTCTTT. This codes for CSAGDRDRTFF.

This chain joins TRBV7-2 and TRBJ2-5, with 15 bases matching TRBD2. V lost 4 bases and J lost 3; bases outside the gene matches: 6. The CDR3 runs 17 residues. Germline CDR1 is SGHTA and CDR2 is FQGNSA. This chain's CDR3 is CASSSGLAGGSKETQYF. DNA for the CDR3: TGTGCCAGCAGCTCGGGACTAGCGGGGGGCAGTAAAGAGACCCAGTACTTC.

The rearrangement joins TRBV25-1 to TRBJ2-5; 11 bases align to TRBD2. With V trimmed by 3 bases and J by 3 bases, 3 bases remained unmatched. Germline values: CDR1 MGHDK, CDR2 SYGVNS. The CDR3 contains 15 residues. The CDR3 loop reads CASSEETSGEETQYF. CDR3 coding DNA: TGTGCCAGCAGTGAGGAGACTAGCGGGGAAGAGACCCAGTACTTC.

The chain recombines TRBV12-5 with TRBJ2-1; a possible D gene is TRBD2 (5 bases). CDR1 and CDR2 (germline): LGHNT, FRNRAP. Trimming pared 0 bases from V and 10 bases from J, leaving 13 bases between. The CDR3 totals 14 residues. The CDR3 reads CASGLVYFGGEQFF. CDR3 DNA sequence: TGTGCTAGTGGTTTGGTATACTTTGGAGGAGAGCAGTTCTTC.

The chain carries TRBV15 and TRBJ2-4; 9 bases are a match to TRBD2. From germline, CDR1 is LNHNV and CDR2 YYDKDF (reference sequence). The V segment lost 0 bases and the J segment 3 bases; nucleotides outside the gene matches: 12. The CDR3 loop spans 19 amino acids. DNA of the CDR3: TGTGCCACCAGCAGAGATAGAGCGGGGGGCACGGTTAGCAAAAACATTCAGTACTTC. It encodes CATSRDRAGGTVSKNIQYF.

This clone was seen a single time. The chain carries TRBV7-2 and TRBJ2-5, with 9 bases that match TRBD2. J lost 1 base, V lost 6 bases, and 9 bases had no gene match. The length of the CDR3 is 16 residues. CDR1 SGHTA and CDR2 FQGNSA come from the germline V gene. CDR3 nucleotide sequence: TGTGCCAGCAGACACGGCCTAGCGGGGAGCCAAGAGACCCAGTACTTC. It encodes CASRHGLAGSQETQYF.

The rearrangement uses TRBV9 and TRBJ2-7; 7 bases fit TRBD1. CDR1 and CDR2 from the germline V gene are SGDLS and YYNGEE. Germline trimming cut 0 bases from V and 3 bases from J; bases unmatched to any gene: 6. The CDR3 is made up of 15 amino acids. The CDR3 protein is CASSVGPDRVYEQYF. The CDR3, as DNA: TGTGCCAGCAGCGTAGGCCCCGACAGGGTCTACGAGCAGTACTTC.

The chain couples TRBV9 to TRBJ1-4, with D unresolved. Germline V gene sequence: CDR1 SGDLS, CDR2 YYNGEE. CDR3 length: 14 amino acids. V was trimmed by 0 bases and J by 7 bases, leaving 10 bases between them. CDR3 protein: CASSVALHSEKLFF. The CDR3 DNA sequence: TGTGCCAGCAGCGTAGCTCTCCACAGTGAAAAACTGTTTTTT.